These 27 T cell receptor beta chains came from one sample sequenced in a study of cytomegalovirus exposure and HLA in healthy donors. In the PCR, 60 Vbeta and 13 Jbeta primers were used. Method: immunoSEQ multiplex PCR; TCRdb's copy keeps in-frame clones and lacks some. The sample carries under 300,000 clones, roughly two thirds recorded once. Specimen: PBMCs. The receptors shown here come from a female donor in good health and CMV-seronegative.

The chain uses TRBV30 and TRBJ2-3; TRBD2 aligns across 13 bases. V was pared by 0 bases and J by 4 bases, with 4 bases of the junction left unmatched. This CDR3 spans 16 amino acids. Germline V gene sequence: CDR1 GTSNPN, CDR2 SVGIG (reference sequence). CDR3 region: CAWSVGTSGTADTQYF. CDR3 nucleotide sequence: TGTGCCTGGAGTGTTGGGACTAGCGGGACAGCAGATACGCAGTATTTT.

The chain employs TRBV7-9 and TRBJ2-5, with TRBD1 matching 7 bases. Matching the DNA end better, TRBJ2-7 makes the J call doubtful. This CDR3 is 15 amino acids long. Per the germline V gene, CDR1 is SEHNR and CDR2 is FQNEAQ (reference sequence). The CDR3 DNA sequence: TGTGCCAGCAGCGGCCTGACCGGGACAGACTACGAGCAGTACTTC. It specifies CASSGLTGTDYEQYF.

V usage is TRBV10-3 and J usage is TRBJ2-7, with 8 bases that match TRBD1. The CDR3 consists of 16 residues. V was clipped by 0 bases and J by 3 bases; unmatched bases: 7. Germline CDR1 and CDR2: ENHRY and SYGVKD. CDR3 amino acids: CAISESSRGRVYEQYF. The DNA of the CDR3 is TGTGCCATCAGTGAGTCGAGCAGGGGGCGCGTCTACGAGCAGTACTTC.

There are many counts of this clone. The CDR3 here is CASSFGRMSSYEQYF. CDR3 nucleotides: TGTGCCAGCAGCTTTGGGCGCATGAGCTCCTACGAGCAGTACTTC. The V gene is TRBV7-8, the J gene TRBJ2-7; no reliable D call. Trimming pared 3 bases from V and 0 bases from J, leaving 12 bases between. The CDR3 loop spans 15 amino acids. Germline lookup yields CDR1 SGHVS and CDR2 FQNEAQ.

This chain connects TRBV20-1 to TRBJ2-3; TRBD2 matches at 10 bases. The ends lost 3 bases at V and 10 bases at J; junction bases unmatched: 1. This CDR3 has 11 residues. Germline CDR1 DFQATT, CDR2 SNEGSKA (reference sequence). CDR3: CSARGLASQYF. CDR3 in DNA: TGCAGTGCTAGGGGACTAGCGTCGCAGTATTTT.

This clone was detected only once. The chain recombines TRBV11-3 with TRBJ2-7; TRBD1 is a possible D gene (5 bases). CDR1 SGHNT and CDR2 YENEEA come from the germline V gene. With 3 bases removed from V and 0 bases from J, the gap between germline ends came to 15 bases. The CDR3 extends over 16 amino acids. CDR3 coding DNA: TGTGCCAGCAGCTTCAGCCAGGGCAGGAGCTCCTACGAGCAGTACTTC. It codes for CASSFSQGRSSYEQYF.

The rearrangement links TRBV11-3 to TRBJ1-3, with unresolved D. The germline V and J ends were trimmed by 4 bases and 2 bases, with 9 bases remaining between them. The CDR3 spans 14 residues. From germline, CDR1 is SGHNT and CDR2 YENEEA. The CDR3 spells CASSSSRAGNTIYF. The CDR3 DNA is TGTGCCAGCAGCTCGTCGCGCGCTGGAAACACCATATATTTT.

The rearrangement joins TRBV11-2 to TRBJ1-1, with a tentative D call TRBD1 (5 bases). V was clipped by 0 bases and J by 4 bases, with 12 bases between them. This CDR3 region has 15 residues. Germline V gene data show CDR1 as SGHAT and CDR2 as FQNNGV. CDR3 residues: CASSLDRVRGTEAFF. The DNA of the CDR3 is TGTGCCAGCAGCTTAGATCGGGTAAGGGGCACTGAAGCTTTCTTT.

This clone has more than one count but fewer than ten. V gene TRBV10-3 combines with J gene TRBJ1-4; D is possibly TRBD1 (5 bases). Trimming took 8 bases from V and 8 from J, leaving 18 bases between them. CDR1 is ENHRY, CDR2 SYGVKD, per germline. CDR3 length: 14 residues. This CDR3 reads CAIGDRGGEEKLFF. CDR3 DNA: TGTGCCATCGGGGACCGGGGAGGGGAAGAAAAACTGTTTTTT.

This chain uses TRBV4-1 with TRBJ2-1; 9 bases line up with TRBD2. V dropped 1 base and J dropped 7; count of bases not matched to a gene: 8. The CDR3 loop spans 16 amino acids. Per the germline V gene, CDR1 is MGHRA and CDR2 is YSYEKL. CDR3 DNA sequence: TGCGCCAGCAGCCAAGGGGGCGGGAGGGCCATGAATGAGCAGTTCTTC. Translation: CASSQGGGRAMNEQFF.

The gene calls are TRBV28 and TRBJ2-7; D possibly corresponds to TRBD1 (6 bases). CDR1 is MDHEN and CDR2 is SYDVKM in the germline V gene. The CDR3 loop spans 14 amino acids. Trimming removed 3 bases at V and 7 bases at J, with 16 bases between. CDR3 residues: CASSLAGAEKEQYF. DNA of the CDR3: TGTGCCAGCAGTTTGGCAGGGGCCGAGAAGGAGCAGTACTTC.

The rearrangement uses TRBV27 and TRBJ2-1, with D possibly being TRBD2 (6 bases). The CDR3 is 15 residues long. With 5 bases removed from V and 2 bases from J, the gap between germline ends came to 13 bases. CDR1 is MNHEY, CDR2 SMNVEV, per germline (reference sequence). The chain's CDR3 is CASSPPSAPYNEQFF. The CDR3 nucleotides read TGTGCCAGCAGTCCTCCTAGCGCCCCCTACAATGAGCAGTTCTTC.

There are a few counts of this clone. J is TRBJ2-1 and V is TRBV19; D not certain. This CDR3 comprises 14 residues. V lost 7 bases to trimming and J lost 1 base, with 11 bases between them. Germline values: CDR1 LNHDA, CDR2 SQIVND (reference sequence). Written as DNA, the CDR3 is TGTGCCAGTAAGCAGGATCTGTCCTACAATGAGCAGTTCTTC. Residues: CASKQDLSYNEQFF.

This chain connects TRBV10-3 to TRBJ2-1, with 7 bases identical to TRBD2. V dropped 2 bases and J dropped 5; count of bases not matched to a gene: 15. The CDR3 is 18 residues long. Germline CDR1 is ENHRY and CDR2 is SYGVKD. The CDR3 loop is CAISEGLGSSGENNEQFF. Written as DNA, the CDR3 is TGTGCCATCAGTGAGGGGCTCGGTTCTAGCGGCGAGAACAATGAGCAGTTCTTC.

The gene calls are TRBV11-2 and TRBJ2-7, with D tentatively TRBD2 (6 bases). Germline assignment: CDR1 SGHAT and CDR2 FQNNGV. There are 15 residues in the CDR3. V shed 5 bases and J shed 1 base, with 15 bases lying between them. This CDR3 is CASSIEGGESYEQYF. In DNA, the CDR3 is TGTGCCAGCAGCATCGAGGGCGGGGAATCCTACGAGCAGTACTTC.

This clone came up once. The V call is TRBV15, the J call TRBJ1-4, with a possible D match to TRBD1 (6 bases). Germline values: CDR1 LNHNV, CDR2 YYDKDF (reference sequence). This CDR3 is built from 17 residues. V gave up 2 bases and J gave up 0 bases, with 13 bases separating them. The CDR3 loop is CATSRTTGRSTNEKLFF. The DNA for the CDR3 is TGTGCCACCAGCAGAACGACAGGACGGTCAACTAATGAAAAACTGTTTTTT.

Notes on this clone: The junction shows a germline mismatch at one end, possibly a read error. The V call is TRBV7-2, the J call TRBJ2-2; 7 nucleotides agree with TRBD1. The CDR3 has 16 residues. The germline V gene encodes CDR1 SGHTA and CDR2 FQGNSA. The CDR3 bases are TGTGCCGGCAGACCTAGACAGGGTCGGTCCACCGGGGAGCTGTTTTTT. Translated: CAGRPRQGRSTGELFF.

The chain is built from TRBV11-2 and TRBJ2-7, with D perhaps matching TRBD1 (6 bases). V lost 0 bases and J 0 bases, leaving 12 bases between the germline ends. This CDR3 is built from 16 residues. Looked up from germline, CDR1 is SGHAT and CDR2 is FQNNGV. The CDR3 is CASSLDGQGPSYEQYF. CDR3 nucleotide sequence: TGTGCCAGCAGCTTAGATGGCCAGGGGCCCTCCTACGAGCAGTACTTC.

J is TRBJ2-7 and V is TRBV2; 11 nucleotides agree with TRBD2. This CDR3 region has 15 residues. Germline V gives CDR1 SNHLY, CDR2 FYNNEI. The trim removed 6 bases at V and 5 bases at J, leaving 9 bases unmatched. CDR3 nucleotides: TGTGCCAGCAGCAGGGGGACTAGCGGTCTGAACGAGCAGTACTTC. Amino acids: CASSRGTSGLNEQYF. Full variable domain (rest looked up from reference TRBV2 and TRBJ2-7): EPEVTQTPSHQVTQMGQEVILRCVPISNHLYFYWYRQILGQKVEFLVSFYNNEISEKSEIFDDQFSVERPDGSNFTLKIRSTKLEDSAMYFCASSRGTSGLNEQYFGPGTRLTVT.

The chain combines TRBV9 with TRBJ2-7; 10 bases line up with TRBD1. Germline CDR1 is SGDLS and CDR2 is YYNGEE. This CDR3 is built from 17 residues. Losses at the gene ends were 2 bases for V and 7 bases for J; bases not matched to a gene: 15. CDR3 amino acids: CASSVNFRQGASLEQYF. CDR3 in DNA: TGTGCCAGCAGCGTCAACTTCCGACAGGGGGCCTCGTTAGAGCAGTACTTC.

This clone occurred a few times. V is TRBV6-1 and J is TRBJ2-2; maybe TRBD1 (5 bases). V lost 2 bases and J 7 bases, leaving 11 bases between the germline ends. This CDR3 has 14 amino acids. Germline lookup yields CDR1 MNHNS and CDR2 SASEGT. This CDR3 reads CASSEQGTLGELFF. CDR3 bases: TGTGCCAGCAGTGAACAGGGTACCCTCGGGGAGCTGTTTTTT.

V gene TRBV18 combines with J gene TRBJ2-7; 10 bases are a match to TRBD1. This CDR3 contains 17 residues. The V segment lost 0 bases and the J segment 6 bases; nucleotides outside the gene matches: 11. Per germline, CDR1 KGHSH and CDR2 LQKENI. CDR3 coding DNA: TGTGCCAGCTCACCACCTAAAGCCGGGACAGGGGTCTCCGAGCAGTACTTC. This encodes CASSPPKAGTGVSEQYF.

The genes are TRBV27 and TRBJ2-5; TRBD2 matches at 7 bases. With 2 bases clipped from V and 2 bases from J, the junction kept 5 bases outside the gene matches. The CDR3 loop spans 15 amino acids. The germline CDR1 and CDR2 sequences are MNHEY and SMNVEV (reference sequence). The DNA of the CDR3 is TGTGCCAGCAGTTTAGGGGGGGAAGCACAAGAGACCCAGTACTTC. Its protein product is CASSLGGEAQETQYF.

This clone was detected only a few times. The J gene is TRBJ1-5, the V gene TRBV28; TRBD1 agrees at 7 bases. Germline CDR1 and CDR2: MDHEN and SYDVKM. Trimming cost V 2 bases and J 0 bases; bases outside gene matches: 22. This CDR3 spans 22 amino acids. Written as DNA, the CDR3 is TGTGCCAGCAGTTTAGCTGCCCTTATGGACAGGCCGAATCCCTATAGCAATCAGCCCCAGCATTTT. As protein: CASSLAALMDRPNPYSNQPQHF.

In the case of this clone: The conserved phenylalanine or tryptophan normally closing the CDR3 is absent here, so this likely arose from a read error. The V gene is TRBV7-2, the J gene TRBJ1-5, with D possibly being TRBD1 (5 bases). With 3 bases removed from V and 4 bases from J, the gap between germline ends came to 13 bases. The germline CDR1 and CDR2 sequences are SGHTA and FQGNSA. The CDR3 is 15 amino acids. The CDR3 coding sequence is TGTGCCAGCAGCTTTAGAGGGACTAGAAATCAGCCCCAGCATCTT. Protein sequence: CASSFRGTRNQPQHL.

The V call is TRBV5-4, the J call TRBJ2-2, with D perhaps matching TRBD2 (6 bases). The CDR3 contains 13 residues. The germline V gene has CDR1 SGHNT and CDR2 YYREEE (reference sequence). V lost 4 bases to trimming and J lost 7 bases, with 11 bases between them. The CDR3 spells CASSTSGGGELFF. The CDR3 DNA sequence: TGTGCCAGCAGCACGTCCGGGGGCGGGGAGCTGTTTTTT.

The V gene is TRBV7-9, the J gene TRBJ2-2, with 8 bases that match TRBD2. CDR3 length: 16 residues. Per germline, CDR1 SEHNR and CDR2 FQNEAQ (reference sequence). Trimming removed 2 bases from V and 0 bases from J; junction bases left unmatched: 2. CDR3 loop: CASSLSGGTNTGELFF. The CDR3 DNA reads as TGTGCCAGCAGCTTAAGCGGGGGAACGAACACCGGGGAGCTGTTTTTT. The whole variable domain, filled in from reference TRBV7-9 and TRBJ2-2, reads DTGVSQNPRHKITKRGQNVTFRCDPISEHNRLYWYRQTLGQGPEFLTYFQNEAQLEKSRLLSDRFSAERPKGSFSTLEIQRTEQGDSAMYLCASSLSGGTNTGELFFGEGSRLTVL.